This T cell receptor beta chain emerged from a study of blood T cell repertoires in COVID-19. Looking at the study overall: In each case, the material was cDNA or gDNA derived from T cells, B-cell-depleted T cells, or PBMCs.

Trimming pared 3 bases from V and 7 bases from J, leaving 12 bases between. Germline assignment: CDR1 KGHSH and CDR2 LQKENI. CDR3 size: 13 residues. The protocol was immunoSEQ multiplex PCR, while the TCRdb copy is restricted to in-frame clones and leaves out a portion. The table lists roughly 250,000 clones, approximately 90% of them singletons. This sequence was found in a young man with acute or convalescent COVID-19. This chain links TRBV18 with TRBJ1-1; D unresolved. The sequenced sample consisted of peripheral blood. As DNA, the CDR3 is TGTGCCAGCTCACCTAGTATTGAAAATGAAGCTTTCTTT. Amino acids: CASSPSIENEAFF.